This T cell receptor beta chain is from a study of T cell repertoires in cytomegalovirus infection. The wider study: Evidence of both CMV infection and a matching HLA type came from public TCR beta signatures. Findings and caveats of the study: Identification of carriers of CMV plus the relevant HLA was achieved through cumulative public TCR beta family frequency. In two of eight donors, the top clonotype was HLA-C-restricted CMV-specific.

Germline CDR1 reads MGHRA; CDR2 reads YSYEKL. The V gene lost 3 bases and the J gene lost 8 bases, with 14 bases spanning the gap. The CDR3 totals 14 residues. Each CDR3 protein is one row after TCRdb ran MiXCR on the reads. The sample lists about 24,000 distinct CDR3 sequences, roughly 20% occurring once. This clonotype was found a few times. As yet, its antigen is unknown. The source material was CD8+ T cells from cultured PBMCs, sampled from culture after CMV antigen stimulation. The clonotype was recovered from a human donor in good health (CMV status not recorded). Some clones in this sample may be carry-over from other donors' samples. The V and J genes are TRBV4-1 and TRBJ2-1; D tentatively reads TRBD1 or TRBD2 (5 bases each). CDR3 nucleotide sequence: TGCGCCAGCAGCCACGGGACCCCGGCCGATGAGCAGTTCTTC. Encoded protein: CASSHGTPADEQFF.